These 17 T cell receptor beta chains originate from one sample sequenced in a study of T-cell reconstitution after alpha-beta-depleted transplantation in children. It was with unique molecular identifiers that the TCRbeta library was prepared. TCRdb called the PCR reads again in MiXCR, with one record for every CDR3 protein. The top ten hold about 14% of the sample, which has around 580,000 distinct CDR3 sequences, about 23% seen once. Sequenced here: PBMCs, mostly from graft donor cells, sampled 360 days after TCRalphabeta/CD19-depleted stem cell transplant. These receptors were collected from a boy in the first two years of life who had a stem cell transplant for acute myeloid leukemia, so the T cells may come from the graft donor.

This clonotype was counted only a few times. This chain joins TRBV15 and TRBJ2-3, with D tentatively TRBD2 (7 bases). Trimming took off 7 bases at V and 4 bases at J, with 15 bases between the two ends. Per the germline V gene, CDR1 is LNHNV and CDR2 is YYDKDF (reference sequence). The CDR3 has 14 amino acids. Here the CDR3 DNA reads TGTGCCACCACCTCGGGGGGCGCGGCAGATACGCAGTATTTT. Encoded protein: CATTSGGAADTQYF.

The chain links TRBV6-5 to TRBJ1-2; D gene ambiguous. CDR3 length: 16 residues. The V gene's germline CDR1 is MNHEY and CDR2 SVGAGI. V lost 0 bases and J 4 bases, leaving 15 bases between the germline ends. The CDR3 protein is CASSYSNTIGRYGYTF. The CDR3 coding sequence is TGTGCCAGCAGTTACTCGAACACAATCGGACGCTATGGCTACACCTTC.

This clonotype has a handful of counts. The V and J genes are TRBV5-1 and TRBJ2-2; D unclear. The CDR3 consists of 13 residues. In germline, CDR1 is SGHRS, CDR2 YFSETQ. Trimming stripped 0 bases from V and 6 bases from J, with 6 bases between. CDR3 in amino acids: CASSLAEAGELFF. The CDR3 nucleotides are TGCGCCAGCAGCTTGGCGGAAGCCGGGGAGCTGTTTTTT.

The chain uses TRBV29-1 and TRBJ1-1; D is ambiguous. The CDR3 totals 13 residues. Germline CDR1 reads SQVTM; CDR2 reads ANQGSEA. Trimming removed 3 bases at V and 3 bases at J, with 11 bases between. CDR3 nucleotide sequence: TGCAGCGTTGAGGAGGGTTTGGACACTGAAGCTTTCTTT. The encoded protein is CSVEEGLDTEAFF.

This rearrangement joins TRBV12-3 or TRBV12-4 to TRBJ1-1, with 7 bases lining up with TRBD1. V shed 7 bases, J shed 9 bases, and the junction held 8 bases outside the gene matches. The CDR3 is 12 amino acids. The DNA of the CDR3 is TGTGCCAGCAACTCCCAAGGGGGCAAAGCTTTCTTT. It codes for CASNSQGGKAFF.

CDR3 residues: CASSPRQLPYEQYV. The CDR3 DNA follows: TGTGCCAGCAGTCCCCGACAGCTACCCTACGAGCAGTACGTC. This chain connects TRBV6-1 to TRBJ2-7; weak D call: TRBD1 (5 bases). Trimming shortened V by 5 bases and J by 2 bases, and 13 bases separated the two germline ends. Per germline, CDR1 MNHNS and CDR2 SASEGT. The CDR3 is made up of 14 amino acids.

This clonotype appeared many times. V and J are TRBV12-3 or TRBV12-4 and TRBJ2-3; D unresolved. The V end lost 3 bases, the J end lost 2 bases, and 6 bases lay between the germline ends. CDR3 length: 13 residues. This chain's CDR3 is CASSFHPTDTQYF. Written as DNA, the CDR3 is TGTGCCAGCAGTTTTCACCCCACAGATACGCAGTATTTT.

This chain uses TRBV24-1 with TRBJ2-3; D gene unclear. The germline V gene encodes CDR1 KGHDR and CDR2 SFDVKD. This CDR3 contains 14 residues. The V end was cut by 2 bases, the J end by 1 base, with 6 bases between. CDR3 loop: CATSDSPGTDTQYF. The CDR3 coding sequence is TGTGCCACCAGTGATTCACCAGGCACAGATACGCAGTATTTT.

This clonotype came up a few times. J is TRBJ1-2 and V is TRBV28; D unclear. The CDR3 is made up of 14 amino acids. Germline assignment: CDR1 MDHEN and CDR2 SYDVKM. The ends were cut back, 5 bases at V and 4 bases at J, with 14 bases in the middle. Here the CDR3 reads CASSAPGRVYGYTF. The CDR3 DNA reads TGTGCCAGCAGTGCCCCGGGGAGGGTCTATGGCTACACCTTC.

The V and J genes are TRBV7-9 and TRBJ2-7; the match to TRBD1 covers 9 bases. The CDR3 loop spans 15 amino acids. J lost 6 bases, V lost 0 bases, and 6 bases had no gene match. Germline lookup yields CDR1 SEHNR and CDR2 FQNEAQ (reference sequence). The CDR3: CASSLAGTGTVEQYF. The CDR3 DNA follows: TGTGCCAGCAGCTTAGCGGGGACAGGGACGGTCGAGCAGTACTTC.

V is TRBV9 and J is TRBJ2-1, with 7 bases matching TRBD2. The CDR3 sequence is 19 residues long. The J segment lost 0 bases and the V segment lost 3 bases, leaving 15 bases of the junction unmatched. Germline V gene lookup returns CDR1 SGDLS and CDR2 YYNGEE. CDR3 protein: CASSAKRGNMVSSYNEQFF. The CDR3 nucleotides are TGTGCCAGCAGCGCGAAGCGGGGTAATATGGTGAGCTCCTACAATGAGCAGTTCTTC. Supplemented by reference TRBV9 and TRBJ2-1, the full variable domain reads DSGVTQTPKHLITATGQRVTLRCSPRSGDLSVYWYQQSLDQGLQFLIQYYNGEERAKGNILERFSAQQFPDLHSELNLSSLELGDSALYFCASSAKRGNMVSSYNEQFFGPGTRLTVL.

This sequence joins TRBV4-1 and TRBJ2-3; tentative D call: TRBD1 (6 bases). The CDR3 consists of 14 residues. The V end was cut by 7 bases, the J end by 9 bases, with 20 bases between. Germline CDR1 and CDR2: MGHRA and YSYEKL. The CDR3 is CASTIGMGASTQYF. The CDR3 DNA follows: TGCGCCAGCACCATCGGGATGGGGGCTAGCACGCAGTATTTT.

This clonotype was picked up many times. The V and J genes are TRBV4-1 and TRBJ2-3; 9 bases fit TRBD2. V lost 2 bases and J lost 3; bases outside the gene matches: 6. The CDR3 sequence is 16 residues long. The V gene's germline CDR1 is MGHRA and CDR2 YSYEKL. The CDR3 bases are TGCGCCAGCAGCCAACCTTGGACTAGCGATACAGATACGCAGTATTTT. Encoded protein: CASSQPWTSDTDTQYF.

This clonotype was counted many times. The rearrangement links TRBV6-5 to TRBJ2-2; D might be TRBD1 (6 bases). There are 14 residues in the CDR3. The V and J ends lost 0 bases and 8 bases respectively, with 10 bases between them. The germline gives CDR1 MNHEY, CDR2 SVGAGI. CDR3 DNA: TGTGCCAGCAGTTACTCCCCCGGACAGGGGGAGCTGTTTTTT. The encoded protein is CASSYSPGQGELFF.

There are a few counts of this clonotype. The rearrangement uses TRBV12-3 or TRBV12-4 and TRBJ2-3, with D tentatively TRBD2 (6 bases). V was trimmed by 7 bases and J by 6 bases, leaving 8 bases between them. This CDR3 comprises 11 residues. The CDR3 loop is CASTLADTQYF. The CDR3 nucleotides are TGTGCCAGCACCCTAGCGGATACGCAGTATTTT.

J is TRBJ2-6 and V is TRBV12-3 or TRBV12-4; perhaps TRBD1 as D (5 bases). This CDR3 is 15 amino acids long. The V gene lost 2 bases and the J gene lost 2 bases, with 7 bases spanning the gap. CDR3 sequence: CASSLRQTGANVLTF. Here the CDR3 DNA reads TGTGCCAGCAGTTTAAGACAGACTGGGGCCAACGTCCTGACTTTC.

The rearrangement uses TRBV3-1 and TRBJ1-3; D remains ambiguous. In germline, CDR1 is LGHDT, CDR2 YNNKEL (reference sequence). Deletions cut 2 bases from V and 2 bases from J, with 4 bases between. This CDR3 is 13 amino acids long. The CDR3 reads CASSQRTGNTIYF. CDR3 nucleotides: TGTGCCAGCAGCCAAAGGACTGGAAACACCATATATTTT.